A selection of T cell receptor beta chains follows, all from one sample in a study of T cells after yellow fever vaccination. TCRdb re-called the 5' RACE reads with MiXCR, one entry per CDR3 protein. This sample has approximately 160,000 distinct CDR3 sequences, with around 8.5% found just once. This specimen consisted of CD8+ T cells sorted from PBMCs, obtained 45 days after the yellow fever booster vaccination. The origin of the receptors is a man aged 18-30 years who received the YFV17D yellow fever vaccine. Both conserved end residues are part of each CDR3. The order of the fields is D gene, clone size, V gene, CDR3 length, J gene, CDR3 protein, CDR3 DNA. D genes are given only for firm matches. Not every row has a clone size; where given, it reads once, few, many or a size class.

.	.	TRBV27	16	TRBJ2-3	CASSSRTVDFTDTQYF	TGTGCCAGCAGTTCCCGGACGGTGGATTTCACAGATACGCAGTATTTT
TRBD2	many	TRBV11-2	16	TRBJ2-3	CASSLASGGYEDTQYF	TGTGCCAGCAGCTTAGCAAGCGGGGGGTATGAAGATACGCAGTATTTT
.	few	TRBV7-6	13	TRBJ2-5	CASSLHGQETQYF	TGTGCCAGCAGCTTACACGGGCAAGAGACCCAGTACTTC
TRBD1	.	TRBV5-1	13	TRBJ1-2	CASSFGQDYGYTF	TGCGCCAGCAGCTTCGGACAGGACTATGGCTACACCTTC
TRBD2	.	TRBV6-5	15	TRBJ2-2	CASSYSSGNTGVLFF	TGTGCCAGCAGTTACTCGAGCGGGAACACCGGGGTGCTGTTTTTT
TRBD2	few	TRBV24-1	13	TRBJ2-1	CATKPSGYNEQFF	TGTGCCACCAAACCTAGCGGCTACAATGAGCAGTTCTTC
.	few	TRBV4-2	17	TRBJ2-4	CASSQEHLRQIKNIQYF	TGTGCCAGCAGCCAAGAACATCTTCGGCAGATAAAAAACATTCAGTACTTC
.	few	TRBV29-1	14	TRBJ2-3	CSVEGEWATDTQYF	TGCAGCGTTGAAGGGGAGTGGGCCACAGATACGCAGTATTTT
.	.	TRBV4-1	15	TRBJ2-7	CASSQDFGVGYEQYF	TGCGCCAGCAGCCAAGACTTCGGAGTAGGCTACGAGCAGTACTTC
.	.	TRBV12-3/TRBV12-4	14	TRBJ1-3	CASTPTQAGNTIYF	TGTGCCAGCACCCCAACCCAGGCTGGAAACACCATATATTTT
.	.	TRBV29-1	12	TRBJ1-1	CSGAVMNTEAFF	TGCAGCGGCGCGGTGATGAACACTGAAGCTTTCTTT
.	few	TRBV6-2/TRBV6-3	15	TRBJ1-2	CASSTTQRGAYGYTF	TGTGCCAGCAGTACGACACAACGAGGGGCCTATGGCTACACCTTC
.	.	TRBV7-8	15	TRBJ1-5	CASSYSPGASEPQHF	TGTGCCAGCAGCTATAGTCCGGGGGCAAGTGAGCCCCAGCATTTT
.	many	TRBV4-2	14	TRBJ1-2	CASSPNTDLLGYTF	TGTGCCAGCAGCCCGAATACGGATCTATTGGGCTACACCTTC
.	few	TRBV27	17	TRBJ2-2	CASSFYVRQANTGELFF	TGTGCCAGCAGTTTCTACGTTCGACAGGCGAACACCGGGGAGCTGTTTTTT
.	.	TRBV7-9	13	TRBJ2-5	CASSHPEEETQYF	TGTGCCAGCAGCCACCCGGAAGAAGAGACCCAGTACTTC